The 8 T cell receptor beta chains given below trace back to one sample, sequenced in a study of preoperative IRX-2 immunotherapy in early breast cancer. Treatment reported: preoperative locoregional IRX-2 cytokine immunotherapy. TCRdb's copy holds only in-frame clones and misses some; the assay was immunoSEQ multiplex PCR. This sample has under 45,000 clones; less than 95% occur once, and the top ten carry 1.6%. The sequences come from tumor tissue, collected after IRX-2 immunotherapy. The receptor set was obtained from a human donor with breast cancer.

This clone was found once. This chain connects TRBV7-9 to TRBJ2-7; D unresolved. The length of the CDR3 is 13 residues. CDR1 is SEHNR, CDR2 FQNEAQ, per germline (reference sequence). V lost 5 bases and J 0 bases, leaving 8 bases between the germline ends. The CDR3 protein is CASSGDISYEQYF. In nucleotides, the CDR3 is TGTGCCAGCAGCGGAGACATCTCCTACGAGCAGTACTTC.

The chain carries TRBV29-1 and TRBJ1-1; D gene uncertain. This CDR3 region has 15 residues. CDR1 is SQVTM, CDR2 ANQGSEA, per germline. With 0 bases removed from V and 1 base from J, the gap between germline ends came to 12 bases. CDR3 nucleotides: TGCAGCGTTGAAGATCTACGGACCCAGAACACTGAAGCTTTCTTT. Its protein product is CSVEDLRTQNTEAFF.

Here the CDR3 reads CASSFLRVVYGYTF. The CDR3 DNA follows: TGTGCCAGCAGCTTCCTAAGGGTCGTCTATGGCTACACCTTC. The chain uses TRBV5-6 and TRBJ1-2; no reliable D call. There are 14 residues in the CDR3. Trimming shortened V by 2 bases and J by 4 bases, and 12 bases separated the two germline ends. Germline V CDR1 and CDR2: SGHDT, YYEEEE.

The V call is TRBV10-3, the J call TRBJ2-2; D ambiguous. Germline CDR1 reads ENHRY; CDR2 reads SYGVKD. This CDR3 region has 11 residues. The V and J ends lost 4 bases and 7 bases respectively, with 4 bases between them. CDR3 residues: CAISVGGELFF. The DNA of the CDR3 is TGTGCCATCAGTGTTGGCGGGGAGCTGTTTTTT.

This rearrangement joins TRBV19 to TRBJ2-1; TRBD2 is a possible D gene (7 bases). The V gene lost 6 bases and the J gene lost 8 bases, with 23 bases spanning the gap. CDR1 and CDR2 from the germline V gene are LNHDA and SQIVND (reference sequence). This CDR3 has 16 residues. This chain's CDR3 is CASRPPGGTNGYEQFF. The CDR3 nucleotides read TGTGCCAGTAGGCCCCCGGGGGGCACCAACGGGTATGAGCAGTTCTTC.

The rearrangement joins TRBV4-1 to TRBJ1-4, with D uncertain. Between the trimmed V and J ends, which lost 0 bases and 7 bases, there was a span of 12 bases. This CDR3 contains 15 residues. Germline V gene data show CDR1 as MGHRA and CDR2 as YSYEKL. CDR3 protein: CASSQDGRTSEKLFF. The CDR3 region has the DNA TGCGCCAGCAGCCAAGATGGCAGGACGTCTGAAAAACTGTTTTTT.

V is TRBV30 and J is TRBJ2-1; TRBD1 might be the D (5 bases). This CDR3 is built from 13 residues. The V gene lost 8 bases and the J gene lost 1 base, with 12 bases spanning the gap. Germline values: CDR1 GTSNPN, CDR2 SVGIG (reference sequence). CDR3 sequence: CAGDSYSYNEQFF. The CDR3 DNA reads TGTGCCGGCGACAGTTATTCCTACAATGAGCAGTTCTTC.

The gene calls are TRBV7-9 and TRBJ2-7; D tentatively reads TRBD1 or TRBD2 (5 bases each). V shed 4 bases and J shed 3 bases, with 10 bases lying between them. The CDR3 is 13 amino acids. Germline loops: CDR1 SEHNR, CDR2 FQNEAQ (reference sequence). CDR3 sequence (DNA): TGTGCCAGCAGCTCCGTGAGGGGCTACGAGCAGTACTTC. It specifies CASSSVRGYEQYF. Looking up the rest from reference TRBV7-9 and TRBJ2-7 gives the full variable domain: DTGVSQNPRHKITKRGQNVTFRCDPISEHNRLYWYRQTLGQGPEFLTYFQNEAQLEKSRLLSDRFSAERPKGSFSTLEIQRTEQGDSAMYLCASSSVRGYEQYFGPGTRLTVT.